This T cell receptor (beta chain) derives from a study of regulatory T cells in long-lasting Graves disease. With iRepertoire HTBI primers and Arm-PCR of CDR3 regions, TCR beta libraries were built. TCRdb itself ran the multiplex PCR reads through MiXCR, one entry per CDR3 protein. The table shows more than 400,000 distinct CDR3 sequences, with 16% occurring only once. As to time point: newly diagnosed GD, antithyroid drugs for less than 3 months. PBMC-derived RNA was used for the TCR library. The length of the CDR3 is 14 residues. The V end was cut by 2 bases, the J end by 6 bases, with 10 bases between. CDR1 is MNHEY and CDR2 is SVGEGT in the germline V gene. These same records also appear under a second study, on T cells in Graves' hyperthyroidism and ophthalmopathy.

V is TRBV6-2 or TRBV6-3 and J is TRBJ2-2; no definite D call. This clonotype was sampled from a woman in her twenties or thirties with Graves disease. The input for sequencing was peripheral blood mononuclear cells (PBMCs), taken at new diagnosis, from a patient treated with antithyroid drugs. CDR3 in amino acids: CASSYRTLSGELFF. In nucleotides, the CDR3 is TGTGCCAGCAGTTACCGCACCCTATCCGGGGAGCTGTTTTTT.